The sequence of this T cell receptor beta chain was determined in a study of cytomegalovirus exposure and HLA in healthy donors. General study results and limits: DRB1 had the most TCR associations and HLA-C the fewest, a later analysis found, with rates varying by HLA locus.

The PCR was carried out with 60 Vbeta primers and 13 Jbeta primers. The method was immunoSEQ multiplex PCR; TCRdb's version includes in-frame clones alone and lacks a portion of them. This sample carries about 160,000 clones, more than 80% of them seen once, and the ten largest clones take approximately 2.1%. Concerning this clone: No antigen is known for it.

The germline V gene has CDR1 SGHVS and CDR2 FQNEAQ. V gave up 0 bases and J gave up 5 bases, with 14 bases separating them. This CDR3 spans 16 amino acids. Sequenced sample: PBMCs. The TCR originated in a young woman in good health and CMV-seronegative. The rearrangement joins TRBV7-8 to TRBJ2-1; D is possibly TRBD1 (6 bases). The CDR3 DNA sequence: TGTGCCAGCAGCTTAGCGGACAGCCGTCGTAACAATGAGCAGTTCTTC. Translating it yields CASSLADSRRNNEQFF.